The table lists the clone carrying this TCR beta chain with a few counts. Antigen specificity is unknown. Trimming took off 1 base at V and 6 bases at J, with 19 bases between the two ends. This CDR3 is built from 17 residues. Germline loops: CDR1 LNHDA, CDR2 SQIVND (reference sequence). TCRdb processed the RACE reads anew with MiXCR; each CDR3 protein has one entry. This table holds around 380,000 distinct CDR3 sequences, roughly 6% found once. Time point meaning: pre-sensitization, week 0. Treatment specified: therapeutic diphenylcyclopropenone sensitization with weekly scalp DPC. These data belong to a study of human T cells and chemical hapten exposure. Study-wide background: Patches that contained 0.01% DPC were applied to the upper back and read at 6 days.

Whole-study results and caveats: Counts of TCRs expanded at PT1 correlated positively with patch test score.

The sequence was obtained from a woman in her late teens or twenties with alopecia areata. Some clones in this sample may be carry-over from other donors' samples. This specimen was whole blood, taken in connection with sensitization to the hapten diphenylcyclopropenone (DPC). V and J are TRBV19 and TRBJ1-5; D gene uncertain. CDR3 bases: TGTGCCAGTAGTATAGGGCCCGGCGATATGCCAGGTCAGCCCCAGCATTTT. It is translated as CASSIGPGDMPGQPQHF.